The table lists the clone carrying this T cell receptor beta chain with a few counts. The sample originates from a study of T cells in Graves' hyperthyroidism and ophthalmopathy. The source material, RNA transcripts, was used to amplify TCR beta CDR3 regions. Initially, a first-round RT-PCR of the TCR CDR3 employed the HTBI primer set. Using its own MiXCR run on the multiplex PCR reads, TCRdb lists one record per CDR3 protein. Found here are some 420,000 distinct CDR3 sequences, roughly 13% of them singletons; the top ten hold 4% to 6.5%. Sequenced material: blood. This TCR derives from a woman between 18 and 29 years old with Graves' hyperthyroidism.

This CDR3 is CASSYSSGEASEQYF. CDR3 DNA: TGTGCCAGCAGTTACTCGAGCGGGGAGGCGTCCGAGCAGTACTTC. The rearrangement links TRBV6-5 to TRBJ2-7, with 7 nucleotides matching TRBD2. V dropped 0 bases and J dropped 6; count of bases not matched to a gene: 8. The CDR3 spans 15 residues. Per the germline V gene, CDR1 is MNHEY and CDR2 is SVGAGI.